Below, 6 T cell receptor beta chains from the same sample are listed, as sequenced in a study of response to subunit inactivated influenza vaccine (dated by TCRdb to about 2018). Library prep was done by RT-PCR. Sequencing was performed on an Illumina HiSeq 2500. TCRdb reanalyzed the raw reads on its own, using fastp at Q25 for trimming and MiXCR for clone calling, and kept in-frame beta chains. Identical CDR3 protein sequences are pooled into one entry, listed with their most common genes and DNA. The sample table lists 500,000 to 600,000 distinct CDR3 sequences, approximately 12% of them with a count of one. Of the sample, more than 8.5% falls within the top ten clones. Source: PBMCs from blood, taken on the day of vaccination. The receptors come from a man over 45 who received an inactivated influenza vaccine. Donor details come from another sample of the same person, matched by shared clones.

The chain is built from TRBV5-1 and TRBJ2-1, with 8 bases aligning to TRBD1. The germline V gene encodes CDR1 SGHRS and CDR2 YFSETQ. The CDR3 spans 15 residues. V shed 1 base, J shed 6 bases, and the junction held 6 bases outside the gene matches. The CDR3 spells CASSLPQGAGNEQFF. The CDR3 DNA follows: TGCGCCAGCAGCTTGCCCCAGGGGGCTGGCAATGAGCAGTTCTTC.

This clonotype was seen only a few times. The rearrangement joins TRBV5-5 to TRBJ2-3, with 7 bases that match TRBD1. Germline V gene sequence: CDR1 SGHKS, CDR2 YYEKEE (reference sequence). With 6 bases clipped from V and 4 bases from J, the junction kept 11 bases outside the gene matches. CDR3 length equals 15 residues. The CDR3 loop reads CASTPTGVRSDTQYF. Here the CDR3 DNA reads TGTGCCAGCACCCCAACAGGGGTTCGGTCAGATACGCAGTATTTT.

The CDR3 DNA follows: TGTGCCAGCAGTTCCGACCCTAGCAATCAGCCCCAGCATTTT. It codes for CASSSDPSNQPQHF. The rearrangement uses TRBV28 and TRBJ1-5; D gene ambiguous. This CDR3 has 14 amino acids. V was shortened by 4 bases and J by 0 bases, with 7 bases between the two germline ends. Per the germline V gene, CDR1 is MDHEN and CDR2 is SYDVKM. Together with reference TRBV28 and TRBJ1-5, the CDR3 gives the full variable domain: DVKVTQSSRYLVKRTGEKVFLECVQDMDHENMFWYRQDPGLGLRLIYFSYDVKMKEKGDIPEGYSVSREKKERFSLILESASTNQTSMYLCASSSDPSNQPQHFGDGTRLSIL.

This clonotype was observed a handful of times. The rearrangement uses TRBV12-3 or TRBV12-4 and TRBJ1-6; D is unresolved. The CDR3 consists of 14 residues. Trimming cost V 6 bases and J 6 bases, with 12 bases left between them. The CDR3 DNA is TGTGCCAGCAGCCTCTGGCAGAGTAATTCACCCCTCCACTTT. Translation: CASSLWQSNSPLHF.

This clonotype was seen more than once but under ten times. The V and J genes are TRBV29-1 and TRBJ2-1; no reliable D call. Trimming shortened V by 4 bases and J by 6 bases, and 19 bases separated the two germline ends. The CDR3 loop spans 15 amino acids. Germline V gene lookup returns CDR1 SQVTM and CDR2 ANQGSEA. In DNA, the CDR3 is TGCAGCGTTGTGCCGTCTACGGCCCGTGGCAATGAGCAGTTCTTC. It is translated as CSVVPSTARGNEQFF.

This clonotype was seen at least ten times. The V and J genes are TRBV7-2 and TRBJ2-1; 10 bases line up with TRBD1. The germline V gene has CDR1 SGHTA and CDR2 FQGNSA. The CDR3 loop spans 17 amino acids. Trimming cost V 5 bases and J 7 bases; bases outside gene matches: 14. CDR3 coding DNA: TGTGCCAGCAGCCTGCTGGGCGCGGGACAGGGGACGAATGAGCAGTTCTTC. Protein sequence: CASSLLGAGQGTNEQFF.